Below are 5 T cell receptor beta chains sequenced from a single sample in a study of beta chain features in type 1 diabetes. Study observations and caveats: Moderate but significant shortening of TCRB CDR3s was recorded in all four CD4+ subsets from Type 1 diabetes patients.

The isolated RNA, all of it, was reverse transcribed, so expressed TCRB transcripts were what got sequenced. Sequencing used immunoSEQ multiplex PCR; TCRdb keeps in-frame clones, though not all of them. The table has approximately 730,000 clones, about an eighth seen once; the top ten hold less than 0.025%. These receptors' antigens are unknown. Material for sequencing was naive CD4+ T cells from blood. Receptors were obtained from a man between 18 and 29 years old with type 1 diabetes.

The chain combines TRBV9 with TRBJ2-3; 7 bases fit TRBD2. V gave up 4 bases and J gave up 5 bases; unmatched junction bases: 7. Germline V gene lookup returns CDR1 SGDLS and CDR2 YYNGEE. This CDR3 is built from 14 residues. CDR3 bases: TGTGCCAGCAGCTTCACCTCTAGCGGAGATACGCAGTATTTT. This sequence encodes CASSFTSSGDTQYF.

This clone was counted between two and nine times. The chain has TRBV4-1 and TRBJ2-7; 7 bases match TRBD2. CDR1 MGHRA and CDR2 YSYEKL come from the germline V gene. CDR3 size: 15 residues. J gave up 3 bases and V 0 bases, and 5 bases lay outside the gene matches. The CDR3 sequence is CASSQDPAGFYEQYF. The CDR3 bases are TGCGCCAGCAGCCAAGATCCAGCGGGGTTCTACGAGCAGTACTTC.

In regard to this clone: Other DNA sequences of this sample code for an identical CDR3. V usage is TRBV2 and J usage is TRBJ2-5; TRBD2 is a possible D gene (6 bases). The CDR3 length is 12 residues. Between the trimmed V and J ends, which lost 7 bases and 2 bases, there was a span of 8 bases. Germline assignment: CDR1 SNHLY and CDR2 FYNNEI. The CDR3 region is CASIGGQETQYF. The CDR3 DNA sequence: TGTGCCAGCATCGGGGGTCAAGAGACCCAGTACTTC.

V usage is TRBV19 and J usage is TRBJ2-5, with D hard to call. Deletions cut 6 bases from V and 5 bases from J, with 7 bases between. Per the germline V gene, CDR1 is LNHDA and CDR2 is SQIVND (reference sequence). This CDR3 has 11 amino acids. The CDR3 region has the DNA TGTGCCAGTAGCTTGAGGGAGACCCAGTACTTC. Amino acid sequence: CASSLRETQYF. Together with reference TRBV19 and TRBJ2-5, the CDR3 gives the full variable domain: DGGITQSPKYLFRKEGQNVTLSCEQNLNHDAMYWYRQDPGQGLRLIYYSQIVNDFQKGDIAEGYSVSREKKESFPLTVTSAQKNPTAFYLCASSLRETQYFGPGTRLLVL.

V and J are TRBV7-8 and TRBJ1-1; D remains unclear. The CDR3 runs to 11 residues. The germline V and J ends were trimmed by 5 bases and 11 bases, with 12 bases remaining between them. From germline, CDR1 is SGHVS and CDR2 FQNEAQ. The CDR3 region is CASSLLIEAFF. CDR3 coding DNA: TGTGCCAGCAGCCTCTTGATCGAGGCTTTCTTT.